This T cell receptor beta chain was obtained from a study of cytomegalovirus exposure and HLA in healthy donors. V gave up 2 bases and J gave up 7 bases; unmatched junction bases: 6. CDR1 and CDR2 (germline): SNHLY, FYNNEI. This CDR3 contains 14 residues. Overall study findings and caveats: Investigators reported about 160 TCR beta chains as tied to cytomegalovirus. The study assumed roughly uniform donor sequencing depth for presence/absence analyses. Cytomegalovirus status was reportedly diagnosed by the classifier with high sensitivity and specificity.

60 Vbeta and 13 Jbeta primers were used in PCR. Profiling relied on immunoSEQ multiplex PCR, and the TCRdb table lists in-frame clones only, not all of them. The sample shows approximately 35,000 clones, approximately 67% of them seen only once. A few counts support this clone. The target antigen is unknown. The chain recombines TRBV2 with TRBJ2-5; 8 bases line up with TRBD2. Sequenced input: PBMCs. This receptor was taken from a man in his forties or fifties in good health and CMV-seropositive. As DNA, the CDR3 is TGTGCCAGCAGTGAACGGGGGGGGTATGGGACCCAGTACTTC. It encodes CASSERGGYGTQYF.